The rows below give T cell receptor beta chains drawn from one sample of a study of regulatory T cells in long-lasting Graves disease. MiXCR, run by TCRdb on the multiplex PCR reads, gives a single entry per CDR3 protein. The sample records around 400,000 distinct CDR3 sequences, roughly a quarter being singletons. Sequencing was performed on peripheral blood mononuclear cells (PBMCs), taken when the disease was refractory, from a patient treated with antithyroid drugs. The receptors were gathered from a female donor with Graves disease. The CDR3 runs from the conserved cysteine through the conserved F or W. The D gene is left open where the match is weak. Clone size is given for some rows only: seen once, a few or many times, or a class if the clone is expanded.

j_call: TRBJ1-1; v_call: TRBV27; d_call: NA; clone_size: few; cdr3_aa: CASSPQQGGTEAFF; cdr3_nt: TGTGCCAGCAGTCCTCAACAGGGTGGCACTGAAGCTTTCTTT
j_call: TRBJ1-1; v_call: TRBV7-3; d_call: NA; clone_size: NA; cdr3_aa: CASSEPVLLRTEAFF; cdr3_nt: TGTGCCAGCAGCGAGCCCGTCCTACTAAGGACTGAAGCTTTCTTT
j_call: TRBJ2-7; v_call: TRBV12-3/TRBV12-4; d_call: NA; clone_size: many; cdr3_aa: CASSLELRELEQYF; cdr3_nt: TGTGCCAGCAGTTTAGAACTACGGGAGCTCGAGCAGTACTTC
j_call: TRBJ1-5; v_call: TRBV5-6; d_call: TRBD1; clone_size: NA; cdr3_aa: CASSRDRGLVQPQHF; cdr3_nt: TGTGCCAGCAGCCGAGACAGGGGGCTAGTTCAGCCCCAGCATTTT
j_call: TRBJ1-1; v_call: TRBV27; d_call: TRBD1; clone_size: NA; cdr3_aa: CASSRRQGAAFF; cdr3_nt: TGTGCCAGCAGCCGACGACAGGGAGCAGCTTTCTTT
j_call: TRBJ2-2; v_call: TRBV6-1; d_call: NA; clone_size: many; cdr3_aa: CASSRLTGYTGELFF; cdr3_nt: TGTGCCAGCAGTCGCCTAACAGGTTACACCGGGGAGCTGTTTTTT
j_call: TRBJ2-5; v_call: TRBV6-5; d_call: TRBD2; clone_size: many; cdr3_aa: CASSYSSSGTSFMEETQYF; cdr3_nt: TGTGCCAGCAGTTACTCGAGTTCCGGGACTAGCTTCATGGAAGAGACCCAGTACTTC
j_call: TRBJ2-1; v_call: TRBV24-1; d_call: TRBD2; clone_size: NA; cdr3_aa: CATSDALGRVDEQFF; cdr3_nt: TGTGCCACCAGTGACGCCCTAGGGAGGGTAGATGAGCAGTTCTTC
j_call: TRBJ2-1; v_call: TRBV10-3; d_call: TRBD1; clone_size: NA; cdr3_aa: CAISDRGGSGEQFF; cdr3_nt: TGTGCCATCTCCGACAGGGGGGGATCAGGTGAGCAGTTCTTC
j_call: TRBJ1-1; v_call: TRBV7-9; d_call: TRBD1; clone_size: NA; cdr3_aa: CASSKGASTEAFF; cdr3_nt: TGTGCCAGTAGTAAGGGGGCGAGCACTGAAGCTTTCTTT